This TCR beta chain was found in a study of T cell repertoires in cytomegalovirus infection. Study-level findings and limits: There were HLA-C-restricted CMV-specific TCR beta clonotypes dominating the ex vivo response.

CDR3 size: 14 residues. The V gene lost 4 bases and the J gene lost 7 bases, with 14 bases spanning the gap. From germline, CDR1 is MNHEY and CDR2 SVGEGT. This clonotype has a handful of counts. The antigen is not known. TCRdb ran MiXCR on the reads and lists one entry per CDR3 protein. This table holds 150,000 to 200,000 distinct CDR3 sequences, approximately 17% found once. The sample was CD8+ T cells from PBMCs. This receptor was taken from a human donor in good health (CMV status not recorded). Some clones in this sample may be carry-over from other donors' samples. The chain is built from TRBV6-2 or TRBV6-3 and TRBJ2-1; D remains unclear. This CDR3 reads CASSWTTMGNEQFF. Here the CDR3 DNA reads TGTGCCAGCAGTTGGACCACGATGGGGAATGAGCAGTTCTTC.